This TCR beta chain derives from a study of shared clonotypes between healthy human individuals. General study findings and limits: Sampling involved blood alone; tissue repertoires likely differ. Memory subsets generally showed smaller estimated richness than naive subsets did.

Using immunoSEQ multiplex PCR, the repertoire was profiled, and TCRdb retains in-frame clones only, with some absent. The sample consists of 1,400,000 or so clones, approximately 98.5% of them appearing once. CDR1 and CDR2 from the germline V gene are SGHKS and YYEKEE (reference sequence). The CDR3 is made up of 17 amino acids. The V segment lost 3 bases and the J segment 4 bases; nucleotides outside the gene matches: 9. The split of CD4+ cells yielded CD45RA+ naive and CD45RA-negative memory subsets. Of note for this clone: The antigen remains undetermined.

Sample: naive CD4+ T cells sorted from blood. The subset denotes: CD45RA+ positively selected. The sequence derives from a man aged 25-45 years in good health. The chain uses TRBV5-5 and TRBJ2-7; TRBD2 matches at 14 bases. The CDR3 loop is CASSSPGLAGVSYEQYF. DNA for the CDR3: TGTGCCAGCAGCTCTCCGGGACTAGCGGGAGTGTCGTACGAGCAGTACTTC. The complete variable domain, with remaining parts taken from reference TRBV5-5 and TRBJ2-7, reads DAGVTQSPTHLIKTRGQQVTLRCSPISGHKSVSWYQQVLGQGPQFIFQYYEKEERGRGNFPDRFSARQFPNYSSELNVNALLLGDSALYLCASSSPGLAGVSYEQYFGPGTRLTVT.